Listed below are T cell receptor beta chains from one sample, sequenced in a study of beta chain features in type 1 diabetes. Measured with immunoSEQ multiplex PCR; TCRdb has only the in-frame clones, and not every one. The top ten clones hold 0.44% of a sample with hundreds of thousands of clones, around 7.6% of them seen once. The specimen was central memory CD4+ T cells from blood. The receptors were gathered from a woman under 30 in good health. Both conserved end residues are part of each CDR3. The D gene is left open where the match is weak. Rows may omit the clone size; those that give it use once, few, many or a size class.

v_gene: TRBV29-1; j_gene: TRBJ1-1; d_gene: .; abundance: .; CDR3nt: TGCAGCGTTGATCGGTCAGGCGGAGGCACTGAAGCTTTCTTT; CDR3aa: CSVDRSGGGTEAFF
v_gene: TRBV2; j_gene: TRBJ2-3; d_gene: .; abundance: many; CDR3nt: TGTGCCAGCAATTCCAGGATGAGCACAGATACGCAGTATTTT; CDR3aa: CASNSRMSTDTQYF
v_gene: TRBV11-2; j_gene: TRBJ1-1; d_gene: .; abundance: few; CDR3nt: TGTGCCAGCAGCTTTGCCAGAAATTTAGCTTTCTTT; CDR3aa: CASSFARNLAFF
v_gene: TRBV28; j_gene: TRBJ1-1; d_gene: .; abundance: .; CDR3nt: TGTGCCAGCAGTTTCGAAGGGTTTAGGACTGAAGCTTTCTTT; CDR3aa: CASSFEGFRTEAFF
v_gene: TRBV7-2; j_gene: TRBJ2-5; d_gene: TRBD1; abundance: few; CDR3nt: TGTGCCAGCAGCTTAGACAGGGGCTACGAGACCCAGTACTTC; CDR3aa: CASSLDRGYETQYF
v_gene: TRBV4-3; j_gene: TRBJ1-2; d_gene: .; abundance: .; CDR3nt: TGCGCCAGCAGCCAAGATCTGACGATCTCCAGCTATGGCTACACCTTC; CDR3aa: CASSQDLTISSYGYTF
v_gene: TRBV6-5; j_gene: TRBJ1-3; d_gene: TRBD1; abundance: .; CDR3nt: TGTGCCAGCAGTGACGGGACAGTAGACACCATATATTTT; CDR3aa: CASSDGTVDTIYF
v_gene: TRBV14; j_gene: TRBJ2-2; d_gene: .; abundance: .; CDR3nt: TGTGCCAGCAAAGGAGGACACCCGTTCGCGAACACCGGGGAGCTGTTTTTT; CDR3aa: CASKGGHPFANTGELFF
v_gene: TRBV7-9; j_gene: TRBJ1-4; d_gene: .; abundance: few; CDR3nt: TGTGCCAGCAGCAAACAGACAGCCCGTAATGAAAAACTGTTTTTT; CDR3aa: CASSKQTARNEKLFF
v_gene: TRBV5-4; j_gene: TRBJ2-1; d_gene: TRBD2; abundance: few; CDR3nt: TGTGCCAGCAGCCCACGCCTTGGGGCGGGAGGGGACAATGAGCAGTTCTTC; CDR3aa: CASSPRLGAGGDNEQFF
v_gene: TRBV28; j_gene: TRBJ2-7; d_gene: .; abundance: .; CDR3nt: TGTGCCAGCAGTCAACAGGGTTACCTCTACGAGCAGTACTTC; CDR3aa: CASSQQGYLYEQYF
v_gene: TRBV5-1; j_gene: TRBJ2-2; d_gene: .; abundance: few; CDR3nt: TGCGCCAGCAGTTACCGGACAGCGGCACAGACCGGGGAGCTGTTTTTT; CDR3aa: CASSYRTAAQTGELFF
v_gene: TRBV4-2; j_gene: TRBJ2-1; d_gene: TRBD2; abundance: once; CDR3nt: TGTGCCAGCAGCCAAGGGTCGGGAGGTGTGTTCAATGAGCAGTTCTTC; CDR3aa: CASSQGSGGVFNEQFF
v_gene: TRBV19; j_gene: TRBJ1-1; d_gene: .; abundance: .; CDR3nt: TGTGCCAGTAGTATCAGGGAGAACACTGAAGCTTTCTTT; CDR3aa: CASSIRENTEAFF
v_gene: TRBV2; j_gene: TRBJ2-1; d_gene: TRBD2; abundance: .; CDR3nt: TGTGCCAGCAGTGCGGGACTAGCGGGATACAATGAGCAGTTCTTC; CDR3aa: CASSAGLAGYNEQFF
v_gene: TRBV28; j_gene: TRBJ1-1; d_gene: .; abundance: .; CDR3nt: TGTGCCAGCAGTTTGCCAACCATGAACACTGAAGCTTTCTTT; CDR3aa: CASSLPTMNTEAFF
v_gene: TRBV27; j_gene: TRBJ1-3; d_gene: .; abundance: few; CDR3nt: TGTGCCAGCAGTTTGAAGGCGTGGCCTGGAAACACCATATATTTT; CDR3aa: CASSLKAWPGNTIYF
v_gene: TRBV13; j_gene: TRBJ2-1; d_gene: .; abundance: many; CDR3nt: TGTGCCAGCAGCTTAGCAAGAAGCTCCTACAATGAGCAGTTCTTC; CDR3aa: CASSLARSSYNEQFF
v_gene: TRBV5-1; j_gene: TRBJ2-5; d_gene: .; abundance: .; CDR3nt: TGCGCCAGCAGCTTGGTCCAGGGAGGCGAGACCCAGTACTTC; CDR3aa: CASSLVQGGETQYF
v_gene: TRBV18; j_gene: TRBJ2-7; d_gene: TRBD2; abundance: .; CDR3nt: TGTGCCAGCTCACCACGAGAGGCTAGCGGGGGAGAGCAGTACTTC; CDR3aa: CASSPREASGGEQYF
v_gene: TRBV25-1; j_gene: TRBJ2-7; d_gene: TRBD2; abundance: .; CDR3nt: TGTGCCAGCAGTGGGCGGGAGTACGTCCGGGAGCAGTACTTC; CDR3aa: CASSGREYVREQYF
v_gene: TRBV27; j_gene: TRBJ2-7; d_gene: TRBD1; abundance: .; CDR3nt: TGTGCCAGCAGGACAGGGTACCACGAGCAGTACTTC; CDR3aa: CASRTGYHEQYF
v_gene: TRBV5-1; j_gene: TRBJ2-2; d_gene: .; abundance: .; CDR3nt: TGCGCCAGCAGCTTGGAACTGGGTGACACCGGGGAGCTGTTTTTT; CDR3aa: CASSLELGDTGELFF
v_gene: TRBV28; j_gene: TRBJ2-4; d_gene: TRBD1; abundance: many; CDR3nt: TGTGCCAGCGGTAACAGGGGACAAAACATTCAGTACTTC; CDR3aa: CASGNRGQNIQYF
v_gene: TRBV5-6; j_gene: TRBJ2-1; d_gene: TRBD2; abundance: few; CDR3nt: TGTGCCAGCAGCCAGCGGGGGTCCTACAATGAGCAGTTCTTC; CDR3aa: CASSQRGSYNEQFF
v_gene: TRBV10-3; j_gene: TRBJ2-2; d_gene: TRBD1; abundance: .; CDR3nt: TGTGCCATCAGGGGGACAGCCGCGAACACCGGGGAGCTGTTTTTT; CDR3aa: CAIRGTAANTGELFF
v_gene: TRBV15; j_gene: TRBJ2-4; d_gene: TRBD1; abundance: few; CDR3nt: TGTGCCACCAGCAGAGACGCGGGACAGGGGCGCGGAAGTGGGAACATTCAGTACTTC; CDR3aa: CATSRDAGQGRGSGNIQYF
v_gene: TRBV28; j_gene: TRBJ1-2; d_gene: .; abundance: .; CDR3nt: TGTGCCAGCAGTTTATTGCGGGATGGCTACACCTTC; CDR3aa: CASSLLRDGYTF
v_gene: TRBV27; j_gene: TRBJ2-1; d_gene: .; abundance: .; CDR3nt: TGTGCCAGCAGTTCTCGCTACAATGAGCAGTTCTTC; CDR3aa: CASSSRYNEQFF
v_gene: TRBV6-1; j_gene: TRBJ2-1; d_gene: TRBD2; abundance: few; CDR3nt: TGTGCCAGCAGTCAAGCCGTGGCTAGCGGGAGATATGAGCAGTTCTTC; CDR3aa: CASSQAVASGRYEQFF
v_gene: TRBV6-1; j_gene: TRBJ1-2; d_gene: TRBD1; abundance: .; CDR3nt: TGTGCCAGCGGACGACAGGGCGGCTACACCTTC; CDR3aa: CASGRQGGYTF
v_gene: TRBV2; j_gene: TRBJ2-5; d_gene: .; abundance: .; CDR3nt: TGTGCCAGCGCCCGGGGTGAAGAGACCCAGTACTTC; CDR3aa: CASARGEETQYF
v_gene: TRBV5-1; j_gene: TRBJ2-1; d_gene: TRBD1; abundance: .; CDR3nt: TGCGCCAGCAGCACCGGACAGGGTGGTGGTGAGCAGTTCTTC; CDR3aa: CASSTGQGGGEQFF
v_gene: TRBV19; j_gene: TRBJ2-7; d_gene: .; abundance: few; CDR3nt: TGTGCCAGTAGTATGAGAGGTGATTTTGGAAACTACGAGCAGTACTTC; CDR3aa: CASSMRGDFGNYEQYF
v_gene: TRBV7-9; j_gene: TRBJ1-2; d_gene: .; abundance: .; CDR3nt: TGTGCTGCGGGGACTAACTATGGCTACACCTTC; CDR3aa: CAAGTNYGYTF
v_gene: TRBV18; j_gene: TRBJ2-1; d_gene: .; abundance: .; CDR3nt: TGTGCCAGCTCACAAGACAATGAGCAGTTCTTC; CDR3aa: CASSQDNEQFF
v_gene: TRBV5-4; j_gene: TRBJ2-5; d_gene: .; abundance: few; CDR3nt: TGTGCCAGCAGCTTGGCCCAGGGTAGCCAAGAGACCCAGTACTTC; CDR3aa: CASSLAQGSQETQYF
v_gene: TRBV28; j_gene: TRBJ1-2; d_gene: .; abundance: few; CDR3nt: TGTGCCAGCAGTTTAGTGGGGTCTGGCTACACCTTC; CDR3aa: CASSLVGSGYTF
v_gene: TRBV4-2; j_gene: TRBJ2-5; d_gene: TRBD2; abundance: few; CDR3nt: TGTGCCAGCAGCCAAGGATTAGCGGGAGTGGGGGAGACCCAGTACTTC; CDR3aa: CASSQGLAGVGETQYF
v_gene: TRBV27; j_gene: TRBJ2-7; d_gene: .; abundance: few; CDR3nt: TGTGCCAGTCAGAGATTCCGGGAGTCCTACGAGCAGTACTTC; CDR3aa: CASQRFRESYEQYF
v_gene: TRBV18; j_gene: TRBJ2-6; d_gene: .; abundance: many; CDR3nt: TGTGCCAGCTCACCACCAGGGCCAGACTACCTCTCTGGGGCCAACGTCCTGACTTTC; CDR3aa: CASSPPGPDYLSGANVLTF
v_gene: TRBV7-9; j_gene: TRBJ1-4; d_gene: TRBD1; abundance: .; CDR3nt: TGTGCCAGCAGCTTAGGGGACAGCCTTAATGAAAAACTGTTTTTT; CDR3aa: CASSLGDSLNEKLFF
v_gene: TRBV18; j_gene: TRBJ2-1; d_gene: .; abundance: few; CDR3nt: TGTGCCAGCTCAGGATCTACCTACAATGAGCAGTTCTTC; CDR3aa: CASSGSTYNEQFF
v_gene: TRBV4-2; j_gene: TRBJ2-1; d_gene: TRBD2; abundance: .; CDR3nt: TGTGCCAGCAGCCAAGAATCGGGAGGGATTGGCTCCTACAATGAGCAGTTCTTC; CDR3aa: CASSQESGGIGSYNEQFF
v_gene: TRBV10-3; j_gene: TRBJ2-1; d_gene: .; abundance: few; CDR3nt: TGTGCCATCAGTGGGACAACTCACAATGAGCAGTTCTTC; CDR3aa: CAISGTTHNEQFF
v_gene: TRBV9; j_gene: TRBJ2-1; d_gene: .; abundance: few; CDR3nt: TGTGCCAGCACCCAGGGCGGGTCGGTCTGGAATGAGCAGTTCTTC; CDR3aa: CASTQGGSVWNEQFF
v_gene: TRBV5-4; j_gene: TRBJ1-1; d_gene: .; abundance: .; CDR3nt: TGTGCCAGCAGCAAAAAACAGGGTCTGGCCACTGAAGCTTTCTTT; CDR3aa: CASSKKQGLATEAFF
v_gene: TRBV7-2; j_gene: TRBJ2-1; d_gene: TRBD2; abundance: few; CDR3nt: TGTGCCAGCAGCTTAGCGTATGCGGGAGGGGGTGAGCAGTTCTTC; CDR3aa: CASSLAYAGGGEQFF
v_gene: TRBV11-2; j_gene: TRBJ2-7; d_gene: TRBD1; abundance: few; CDR3nt: TGTGCCAGCTCCCGGGACAGGGGGCCCGGCTACGAGCAGTACTTC; CDR3aa: CASSRDRGPGYEQYF
v_gene: TRBV9; j_gene: TRBJ2-6; d_gene: .; abundance: few; CDR3nt: TGTGCCAGCAGCGTAGGGGGATCTGGGGCCAACGTCCTGACTTTC; CDR3aa: CASSVGGSGANVLTF